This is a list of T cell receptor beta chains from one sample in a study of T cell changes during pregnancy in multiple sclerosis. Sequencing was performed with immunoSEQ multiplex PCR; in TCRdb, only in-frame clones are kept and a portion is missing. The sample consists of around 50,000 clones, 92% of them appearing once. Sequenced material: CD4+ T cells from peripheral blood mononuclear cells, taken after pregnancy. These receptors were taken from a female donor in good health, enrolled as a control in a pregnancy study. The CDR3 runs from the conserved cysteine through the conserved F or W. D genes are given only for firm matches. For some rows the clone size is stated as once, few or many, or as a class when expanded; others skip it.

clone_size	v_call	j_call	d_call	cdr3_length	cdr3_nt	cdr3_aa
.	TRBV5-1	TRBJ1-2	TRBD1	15	TGCGCCAGCAGCTTGGGACAGGGATCAGTCTATGGCTACACCTTC	CASSLGQGSVYGYTF
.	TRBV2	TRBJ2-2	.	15	TGTGCCAGCAGCAAGGACAGCTCGAACACCGGGGAGCTGTTTTTT	CASSKDSSNTGELFF
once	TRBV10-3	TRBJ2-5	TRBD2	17	TGTGCCATCAGTATAGGACTAGCGGGAGGGCCTGGAGAGACCCAGTACTTC	CAISIGLAGGPGETQYF
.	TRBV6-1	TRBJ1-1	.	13	TGTGCCAGCAGTGAGCGGCGAAACACTGAAGCTTTCTTT	CASSERRNTEAFF
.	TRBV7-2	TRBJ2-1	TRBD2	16	TGTGCCAGCAGCTTAAGCGGGGCCCGCTCCTACAATGAGCAGTTCTTC	CASSLSGARSYNEQFF
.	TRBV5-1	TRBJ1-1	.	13	TGCGCCAGCAGCTTAGGTATCGCGGGTGAAGCTTTCTTT	CASSLGIAGEAFF
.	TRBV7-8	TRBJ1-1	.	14	TGTGCCAGCAGCTTCGGGGTAGGGAACACTGAAGCTTTCTTT	CASSFGVGNTEAFF
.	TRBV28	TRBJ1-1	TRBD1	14	TGTGCCAGCAGCTCAACCGGGACAGCCACTGAAGCTTTCTTT	CASSSTGTATEAFF
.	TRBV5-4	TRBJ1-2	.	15	TGTGCCAGCAGCTTAGGGGCCGATGGATACTATGGCTACACCTTC	CASSLGADGYYGYTF
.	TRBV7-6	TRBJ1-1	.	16	TGTGCCAGCAGTATGAAATTTGGGGGCTTAAACACTGAAGCTTTCTTT	CASSMKFGGLNTEAFF
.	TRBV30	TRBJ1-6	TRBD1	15	TGTGCCTGGAGTGTACTGAAGGGGGCAAAATCACCCCTCCACTTT	CAWSVLKGAKSPLHF
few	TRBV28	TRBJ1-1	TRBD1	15	TGTGCCAGCAGTAGGGACAGCTCAAGGAACACTGAAGCTTTCTTT	CASSRDSSRNTEAFF
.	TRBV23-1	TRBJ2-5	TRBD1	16	TGCGCCAGCAGGCCCGGGACAGGGGGTTTTAAAGAGACCCAGTACTTC	CASRPGTGGFKETQYF
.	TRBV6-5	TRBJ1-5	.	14	TGTGCCAGCAGTTACCGGCAGGGTTATCAGCCCCAGCATTTT	CASSYRQGYQPQHF
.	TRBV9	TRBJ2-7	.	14	TGTGCCAGCAGCGTAGCAGGGGCGGCCTACGAGCAGTACTTC	CASSVAGAAYEQYF
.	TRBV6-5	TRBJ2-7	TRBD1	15	TGTGCCAGCAGTTACCCGGGACAGGGCAAAGACGAGCAGTACTTC	CASSYPGQGKDEQYF
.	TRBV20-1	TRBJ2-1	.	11	TGCAGTGCCTCCGTCCTGGGCTGGCAGTTCTTC	CSASVLGWQFF
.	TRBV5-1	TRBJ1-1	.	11	TGCGCCAGCACCAGGAACACTGAAGCTTTCTTT	CASTRNTEAFF
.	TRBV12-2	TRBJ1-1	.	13	TGTGCAAGTCGCTTAGTGGGCAACACTGAAGCTTTCTTT	CASRLVGNTEAFF
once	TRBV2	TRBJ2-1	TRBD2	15	TGTGCCAGCAGGGAGACTAGCGGGGGGGACAATGAGCAGTTCTTC	CASRETSGGDNEQFF
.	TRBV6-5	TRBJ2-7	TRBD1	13	TGTGCCAGCAGTCCGGGACAGGCGCTCGAGCAGTACTTC	CASSPGQALEQYF
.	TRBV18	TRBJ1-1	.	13	TGTGCCAGCTCACGGGAGGGTGGCCCTGAAGCTTTCTTT	CASSREGGPEAFF
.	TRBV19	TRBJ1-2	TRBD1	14	TGTGCCAGTAGTCCAGGGACAGTCGCGGGGGGCTACACCTTC	CASSPGTVAGGYTF
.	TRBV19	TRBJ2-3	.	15	TGTGCCAGTAGTATCAGACCCCCAGGGTCAGATACGCAGTATTTT	CASSIRPPGSDTQYF
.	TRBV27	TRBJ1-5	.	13	TGTGCCAGCAGCCCACAGGGTACCCAGCCCCAGCATTTT	CASSPQGTQPQHF
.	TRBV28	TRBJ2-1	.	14	TGTGCCAGCAGTTTTGAAGGCGGAAATAGGGAGCAGTTCTTC	CASSFEGGNREQFF
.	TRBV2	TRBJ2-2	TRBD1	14	TGTGCCAGCACGGGGACAGGGAGGGCCGGGGAGCTGTTTTTT	CASTGTGRAGELFF
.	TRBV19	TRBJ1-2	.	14	TGTGCCAGTAGTATAGAGGACAGCTACTATGGCTACACCTTC	CASSIEDSYYGYTF
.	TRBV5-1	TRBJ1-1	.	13	TGCGCCAGCAGCTCCAACAGGGAAGCCGCTGCTTTCTTT	CASSSNREAAAFF
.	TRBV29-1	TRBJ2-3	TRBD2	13	TGCAGCGTTGAAAGCGGGATCGCAGATACGCAGTATTTT	CSVESGIADTQYF
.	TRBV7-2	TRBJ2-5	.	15	TGTGCCAGCAGCTTTTCTGCGGCAAACCAAGAGACCCAGTACTTC	CASSFSAANQETQYF
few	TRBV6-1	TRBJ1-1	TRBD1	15	TGTGCCAGCAGGCAGGGGGCCCATACGGACACTGAAGCTTTCTTT	CASRQGAHTDTEAFF
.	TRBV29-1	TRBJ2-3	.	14	TGCAGCGCCCCAAGAGGAGGAGGAACAGATACGCAGTATTTT	CSAPRGGGTDTQYF
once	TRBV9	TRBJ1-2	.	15	TGTGCCAGCAGCGTCGGAGCAGCCGCTAACTATGGCTACACCTTC	CASSVGAAANYGYTF
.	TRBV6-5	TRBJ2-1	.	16	TGTGCCAGCAGTTATGGGTCCCCCGCTTTCGGGAATGAGCAGTTCTTC	CASSYGSPAFGNEQFF
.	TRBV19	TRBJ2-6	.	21	TGTGCCAGTAGTACCCCCCGGGGATTTGCGGGACGAGTCTCTGGGGCCAACGTCCTGACTTTC	CASSTPRGFAGRVSGANVLTF
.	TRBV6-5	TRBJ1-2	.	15	TGTGCCAGCAGCCCCGGAGTGGGGGCAAACTATGGCTACACCTTC	CASSPGVGANYGYTF
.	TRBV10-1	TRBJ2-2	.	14	TGCGCCAGCAGTGCTACAGATTACACCGGGGAGCTGTTTTTT	CASSATDYTGELFF
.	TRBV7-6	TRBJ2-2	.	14	TGTGCCAGCAGCGCCTCATTTAGTGCCGGGGAGCTGTTTTTT	CASSASFSAGELFF
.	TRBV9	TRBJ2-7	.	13	TGTGCCAGCAGCGCCGGGCCAGGGGACGAGCAGTACTTC	CASSAGPGDEQYF
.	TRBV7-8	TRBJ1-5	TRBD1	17	TGTGCCAGCAGCTTAGGACAGGGGGCACGGAGCAATCAGCCCCAGCATTTT	CASSLGQGARSNQPQHF
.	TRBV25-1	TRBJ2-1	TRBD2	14	TGTGCCAGTGGGACTAGCGGGAGATGGAATGAGCAGTTCTTC	CASGTSGRWNEQFF
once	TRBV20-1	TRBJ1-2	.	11	TGCAGTTGGAGGGGCACCTATGGCTACACCTTC	CSWRGTYGYTF
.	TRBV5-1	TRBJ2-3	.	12	TGCGCCAGCAGGCGGGACACAGATACGCAGTATTTT	CASRRDTDTQYF
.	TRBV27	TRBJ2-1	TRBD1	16	TGTGCCAGCAGTCCACAGGGGGGCGCGTCCTACAATGAGCAGTTCTTC	CASSPQGGASYNEQFF
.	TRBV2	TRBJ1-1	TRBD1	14	TGTGCCAGCACCCGGGACAGGGGTAACACTGAAGCTTTCTTT	CASTRDRGNTEAFF
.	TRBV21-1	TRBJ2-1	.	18	TGTGCCAGCAGCATGGGACAGGGGGATGAAAGGTCCTACAATGAGCAGTTCTTC	CASSMGQGDERSYNEQFF
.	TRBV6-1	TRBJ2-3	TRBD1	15	TGTGCCAGCACTCCGACAGGGGCCGGCACAGATACGCAGTATTTT	CASTPTGAGTDTQYF
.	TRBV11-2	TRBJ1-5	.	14	TGTGCCAGCAGCTTAGGCGGGTGGAATCAGCCCCAGCATTTT	CASSLGGWNQPQHF
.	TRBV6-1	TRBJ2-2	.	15	TGTGCCAGCAGTGAACGGTTTTCGTACACCGGGGAGCTGTTTTTT	CASSERFSYTGELFF
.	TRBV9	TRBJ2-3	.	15	TGTGCCAGCAGCTTGAGACTGAGCCGCACAGATACGCAGTATTTT	CASSLRLSRTDTQYF
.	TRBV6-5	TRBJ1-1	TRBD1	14	TGTGCCAGCAGTCAGGGGGCGGGGGCCACTGAAGCTTTCTTT	CASSQGAGATEAFF
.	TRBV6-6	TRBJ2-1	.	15	TGTGCCAGCAGTTACGCGACCGGGAAATACAATGAGCAGTTCTTC	CASSYATGKYNEQFF
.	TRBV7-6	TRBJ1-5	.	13	TGTGCCAGCAGCTTAGGAGGGGGACAGCCCCAGCATTTT	CASSLGGGQPQHF